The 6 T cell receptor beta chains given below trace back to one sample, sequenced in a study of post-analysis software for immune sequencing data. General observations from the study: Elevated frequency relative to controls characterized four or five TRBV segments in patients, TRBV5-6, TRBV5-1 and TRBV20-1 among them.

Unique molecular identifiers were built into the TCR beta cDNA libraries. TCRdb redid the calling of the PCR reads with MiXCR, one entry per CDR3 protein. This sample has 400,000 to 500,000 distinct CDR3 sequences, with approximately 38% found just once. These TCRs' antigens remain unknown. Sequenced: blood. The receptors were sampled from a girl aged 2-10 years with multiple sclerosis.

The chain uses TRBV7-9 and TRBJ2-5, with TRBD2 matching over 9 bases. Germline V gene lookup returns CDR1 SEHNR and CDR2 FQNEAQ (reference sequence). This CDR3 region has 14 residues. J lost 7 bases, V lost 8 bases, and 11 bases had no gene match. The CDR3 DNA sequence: TGTGCCAGCCTGGGTCTAGCGGGGTACGGGACCCAGTACTTC. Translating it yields CASLGLAGYGTQYF.

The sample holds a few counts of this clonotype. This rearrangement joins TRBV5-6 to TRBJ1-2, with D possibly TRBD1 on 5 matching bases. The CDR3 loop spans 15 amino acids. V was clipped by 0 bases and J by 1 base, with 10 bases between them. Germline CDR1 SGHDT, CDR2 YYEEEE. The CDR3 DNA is TGTGCCAGCAGCTTGGAAGACAGATATAACTATGGCTACACCTTC. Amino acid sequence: CASSLEDRYNYGYTF.

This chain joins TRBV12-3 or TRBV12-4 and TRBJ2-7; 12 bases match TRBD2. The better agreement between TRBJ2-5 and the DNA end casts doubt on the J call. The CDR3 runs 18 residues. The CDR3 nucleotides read TGTGCCAGCAGCCGCGGTTGGCTAGCGGGAGGGGGGGAAGAGACCCAGTACTTC. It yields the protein CASSRGWLAGGGEETQYF.

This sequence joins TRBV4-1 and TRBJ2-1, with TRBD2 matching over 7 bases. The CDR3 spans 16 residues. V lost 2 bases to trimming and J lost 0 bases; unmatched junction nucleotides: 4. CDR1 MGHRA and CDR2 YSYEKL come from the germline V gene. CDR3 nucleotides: TGCGCCAGCAGCCAACCAGCGGGGAGCTCCTACAATGAGCAGTTCTTC. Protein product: CASSQPAGSSYNEQFF.

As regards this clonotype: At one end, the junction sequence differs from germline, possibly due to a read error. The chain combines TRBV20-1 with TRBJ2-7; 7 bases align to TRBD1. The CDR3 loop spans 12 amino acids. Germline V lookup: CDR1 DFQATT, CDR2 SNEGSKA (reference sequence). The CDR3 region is CSAGTASSEQYF. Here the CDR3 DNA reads TGCAGTGCCGGGACAGCCTCCTCCGAGCAGTACTTC.

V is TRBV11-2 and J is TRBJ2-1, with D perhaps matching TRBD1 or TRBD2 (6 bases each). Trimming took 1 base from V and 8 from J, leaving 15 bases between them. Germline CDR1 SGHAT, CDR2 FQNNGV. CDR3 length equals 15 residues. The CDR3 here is CASSLVAGEVYEQFF. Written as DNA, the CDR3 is TGTGCCAGCAGCTTAGTAGCAGGGGAGGTGTATGAGCAGTTCTTC.